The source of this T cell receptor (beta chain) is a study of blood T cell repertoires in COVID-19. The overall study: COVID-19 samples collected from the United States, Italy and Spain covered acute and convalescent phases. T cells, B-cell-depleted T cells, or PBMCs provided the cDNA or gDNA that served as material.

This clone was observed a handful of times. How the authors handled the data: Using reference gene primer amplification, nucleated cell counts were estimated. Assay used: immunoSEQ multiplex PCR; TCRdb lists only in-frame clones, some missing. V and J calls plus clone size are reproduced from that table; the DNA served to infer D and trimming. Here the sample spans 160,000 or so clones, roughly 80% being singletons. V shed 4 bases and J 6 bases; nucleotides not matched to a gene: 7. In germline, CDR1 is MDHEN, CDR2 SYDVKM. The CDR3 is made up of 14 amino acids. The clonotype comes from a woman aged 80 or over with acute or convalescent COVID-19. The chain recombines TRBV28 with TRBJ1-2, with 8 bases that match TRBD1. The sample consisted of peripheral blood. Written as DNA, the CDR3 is TGTGCCAGCAGTTCCCCGGACAGGGTCCATGGCTACACCTTC. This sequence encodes CASSSPDRVHGYTF.